These 17 T cell receptor beta chains were all obtained from the same sample, sequenced in a study of blood T cell repertoires in COVID-19. Some clones are missing from TCRdb's copy, which holds only in-frame ones; the method was immunoSEQ multiplex PCR. This table holds about 51,000 clones, 88% found once. The sequenced sample was peripheral blood. All receptors derive from a man between 50 and 59 years old with active COVID-19.

The chain carries TRBV19 and TRBJ2-2; a possible D gene is TRBD2 (5 bases). Trimming took 7 bases from V and 6 from J, leaving 12 bases between them. The germline gives CDR1 LNHDA, CDR2 SQIVND (reference sequence). The length of the CDR3 is 13 residues. CDR3 nucleotides: TGTGCCAGTACCACAATGGGAGCCGGGGAGCTGTTTTTT. This translates into CASTTMGAGELFF.

The chain employs TRBV5-4 and TRBJ1-2; D call uncertain. Trimming took 2 bases from V and 3 from J, leaving 14 bases between them. CDR1 and CDR2 from the germline V gene are SGHNT and YYREEE (reference sequence). The CDR3 has 15 amino acids. The CDR3 loop is CASSLGGKAHYGYTF. Written as DNA, the CDR3 is TGTGCCAGCAGCTTAGGCGGGAAGGCCCACTATGGCTACACCTTC.

This clone was found once. V gene TRBV10-3 combines with J gene TRBJ2-7; weak D call: TRBD2 (6 bases). CDR1 ENHRY and CDR2 SYGVKD come from the germline V gene. The CDR3 is 14 amino acids. V was shortened by 6 bases and J by 4 bases, with 16 bases between the two germline ends. CDR3 amino acids: CAISKGTSEYEQYF. CDR3 in DNA: TGTGCCATCAGCAAAGGGACTTCCGAATACGAGCAGTACTTC.

The gene calls are TRBV11-3 and TRBJ2-7; 12 nucleotides align to TRBD1. Per the germline V gene, CDR1 is SGHNT and CDR2 is YENEEA. The CDR3 is 14 amino acids. Trimming removed 4 bases from V and 9 bases from J; junction bases left unmatched: 7. The chain's CDR3 is CASSSLGTGGVQYF. The CDR3 DNA reads TGTGCCAGCAGCTCGCTCGGGACAGGGGGCGTGCAGTACTTC. Based on the CDR3 plus reference TRBV11-3 and TRBJ2-7, the full variable domain is EAGVVQSPRYKIIEKKQPVAFWCNPISGHNTLYWYLQNLGQGPELLIRYENEEAVDDSQLPKDRFSAERLKGVDSTLKIQPAELGDSAVYLCASSSLGTGGVQYFGPGTRLTVT.

This CDR3 reads CASSLAGLTGGYTF. CDR3 nucleotides: TGTGCCAGCAGCTTAGCGGGCCTTACGGGGGGCTACACCTTC. The chain is built from TRBV7-2 and TRBJ1-2; the D is unclear. This CDR3 has 14 residues. Germline V gives CDR1 SGHTA, CDR2 FQGNSA. Trimming pared 0 bases from V and 8 bases from J, leaving 13 bases between. The variable domain in full, completed from reference TRBV7-2 and TRBJ1-2, reads GAGVSQSPSNKVTEKGKDVELRCDPISGHTALYWYRQSLGQGLEFLIYFQGNSAPDKSGLPSDRFSAERTGGSVSTLTIQRTQQEDSAVYLCASSLAGLTGGYTFGSGTRLTVV.

The rearrangement uses TRBV7-9 and TRBJ2-7; D might be TRBD1 (6 bases). The CDR3 consists of 14 residues. From germline, CDR1 is SEHNR and CDR2 FQNEAQ (reference sequence). Trimming cost V 0 bases and J 3 bases, with 9 bases left between them. The CDR3 DNA reads as TGTGCCAGCAGCTTAGCCCCAGGGGACTACGAGCAGTACGTC. It translates to CASSLAPGDYEQYV.

The chain carries TRBV7-2 and TRBJ1-5; tentative D call: TRBD1 (6 bases). Germline V gives CDR1 SGHTA, CDR2 FQGNSA. V was shortened by 5 bases and J by 5 bases, with 16 bases between the two germline ends. The CDR3 sequence is 15 residues long. The CDR3 nucleotides read TGTGCCAGCAGCCAGACGGCGACAGGCTATCAGCCCCAGCATTTT. It translates to CASSQTATGYQPQHF.

This clone was observed a handful of times. The rearrangement links TRBV13 to TRBJ1-4; the match to TRBD1 covers 7 bases. The CDR3 has 15 amino acids. V trimming: 0 bases; J trimming: 4 bases; junction bases outside the gene matches: 2. Germline CDR1 and CDR2: PRHDT and FYEKMQ (reference sequence). The CDR3 bases are TGTGCCAGCAGCTTAGGGGGACAGATTAATGAAAAACTGTTTTTT. This gives the protein CASSLGGQINEKLFF.

The chain employs TRBV29-1 and TRBJ2-1, with 14 bases matching TRBD2. The CDR3 runs to 16 residues. The V and J ends lost 7 bases and 1 base, in that order; junction bases with no gene match: 6. Germline-derived CDR1 and CDR2 are SQVTM and ANQGSEA. CDR3 nucleotides: TGCAGCGGAGGACTAGCGGGAGGTCTTTCCTACAATGAGCAGTTCTTC. It is translated as CSGGLAGGLSYNEQFF.

Notes on this clone: The junction and the germline gene differ at one end; a read error may be behind it. The gene calls are TRBV7-7 and TRBJ2-1; TRBD2 matches 16 bases. Germline V gene sequence: CDR1 SSHAT, CDR2 FNYEAQ (reference sequence). The CDR3 consists of 18 residues. The CDR3 DNA is TGTGCTAGCAGCCCGGGACTAGCGGGAGGGCCGGCTTTCAATGAGCAGTTCTTC. Its protein product is CASSPGLAGGPAFNEQFF.

V and J are TRBV18 and TRBJ1-6, with D uncertain. V was trimmed by 6 bases and J by 8 bases, leaving 11 bases between them. The length of the CDR3 is 13 residues. Germline V CDR1 and CDR2: KGHSH, LQKENI. The CDR3 coding sequence is TGTGCCAGCTCCCCTCGCGCGGATTCACCCCTCCACTTT. Protein: CASSPRADSPLHF.

Only a few counts were recorded for this clone. V usage is TRBV15 and J usage is TRBJ1-1; D perhaps matches TRBD1 (6 bases). The V and J ends lost 9 bases and 1 base respectively, with 12 bases between them. Germline V gene lookup returns CDR1 LNHNV and CDR2 YYDKDF (reference sequence). The length of the CDR3 is 13 residues. CDR3 region: CATRQVRNTEAFF. In DNA, the CDR3 is TGTGCCACTAGACAGGTCCGGAACACTGAAGCTTTCTTT.

The V and J genes are TRBV7-3 and TRBJ1-2, with D maybe TRBD1 (5 bases). There are 13 residues in the CDR3. CDR1 is SGHTA and CDR2 is FQGTGA in the germline V gene. With 2 bases removed from V and 8 bases from J, the gap between germline ends came to 12 bases. CDR3 loop: CASSLFGAGGYTF. The CDR3 DNA reads as TGTGCCAGCAGCTTATTTGGGGCGGGAGGCTACACCTTC.

This chain joins TRBV7-2 and TRBJ1-1; D is perhaps TRBD1 (6 bases). Trimming pared 5 bases from V and 11 bases from J, leaving 18 bases between. The CDR3 has 13 amino acids. Looked up from germline, CDR1 is SGHTA and CDR2 is FQGNSA. CDR3 amino acids: CASSTTGGATAFF. The CDR3 nucleotides read TGTGCCAGCAGCACCACGGGGGGGGCGACGGCTTTCTTT.

This chain joins TRBV4-2 and TRBJ2-5; TRBD1 might be the D (6 bases). Trimming left V 1 base short and J 8 bases short, with 23 bases between. This CDR3 is built from 17 residues. From germline, CDR1 is LGHNA and CDR2 YNFKEQ. Here the CDR3 DNA reads TGTGCCAGCAGCCAAGGGGGGCGGAGCCCCCCCCAGAATACCCAGTACTTC. Translated: CASSQGGRSPPQNTQYF.

The V call is TRBV5-1, the J call TRBJ2-2; 7 nucleotides line up with TRBD2. V was pared by 9 bases and J by 6 bases, with 8 bases of the junction left unmatched. Germline-derived CDR1 and CDR2 are SGHRS and YFSETQ. The CDR3 extends over 13 amino acids. The CDR3 DNA reads as TGCGCCACCAGGACTAGGGTTCCCGGGGAGCTGTTTTTT. The encoded protein is CATRTRVPGELFF.

In DNA, the CDR3 is TGTGCCAGCAGCCGGGACACCCGATACGAGCAGTACGTC. It codes for CASSRDTRYEQYV. The chain recombines TRBV6-6 with TRBJ2-7, with D perhaps TRBD1 (6 bases). The CDR3 covers 13 residues. The V gene's germline CDR1 is MNHNY and CDR2 SVGAGI (reference sequence). V shed 6 bases and J shed 4 bases, with 13 bases lying between them.